What follows are 14 T cell receptor beta chains derived from one specimen sequenced in a study of blood T cell repertoires in COVID-19. The table came from immunoSEQ multiplex PCR; TCRdb's copy has only in-frame clones and leaves some out. The sample has hundreds of thousands of clones, 80% to 90% seen once; the top ten hold around a sixth. The material sequenced was peripheral blood. These receptors all stem from a woman of 80 years or more with active or convalescent COVID-19.

This clone has more than one count but fewer than ten. Other DNA sequences in this specimen translate into the identical CDR3. The gene calls are TRBV18 and TRBJ2-5, with unresolved D. Looked up from germline, CDR1 is KGHSH and CDR2 is LQKENI. Deletions cut 3 bases from V and 4 bases from J, with 9 bases between. The CDR3 loop spans 13 amino acids. CDR3 DNA: TGTGCCAGCTCACCCGGGTCGGGAGAGACCCAGTACTTC. It encodes CASSPGSGETQYF.

The rearrangement joins TRBV5-1 to TRBJ2-5, with D maybe TRBD2 (5 bases). The V gene's germline CDR1 is SGHRS and CDR2 YFSETQ. V was shortened by 0 bases and J by 1 base, with 10 bases between the two germline ends. The CDR3 loop spans 15 amino acids. Written as DNA, the CDR3 is TGCGCCAGCAGCTTGGCTCCGGGGTCCCAAGAGACCCAGTACTTC. Its protein product is CASSLAPGSQETQYF.

The genes are TRBV7-2 and TRBJ2-7; D perhaps matches TRBD2 (6 bases). CDR3 size: 14 residues. V lost 5 bases, J lost 5 bases, and 16 bases lay in between. CDR1 and CDR2 (germline): SGHTA, FQGNSA. The CDR3 DNA reads as TGTGCCAGCAGCCGTCTGTGGGGGGTCGACGAGCAGTACTTC. Encoded protein: CASSRLWGVDEQYF.

The chain joins TRBV11-2 to TRBJ2-7; D gene uncertain. Deletions cut 3 bases from V and 3 bases from J, with 6 bases between. From germline, CDR1 is SGHAT and CDR2 FQNNGV. This CDR3 region has 12 residues. Here the CDR3 reads CASSLELYEQYF. DNA of the CDR3: TGTGCCAGCAGCTTGGAGCTCTACGAGCAGTACTTC.

This chain joins TRBV5-1 and TRBJ1-1; D is possibly TRBD1 (6 bases). CDR3 size: 16 residues. From germline, CDR1 is SGHRS and CDR2 YFSETQ. The V end lost 0 bases, the J end lost 3 bases, and 15 bases lay between the germline ends. The CDR3 protein is CASSLGPMGADTEAFF. The CDR3 DNA reads TGCGCCAGCAGCTTGGGCCCGATGGGGGCAGACACTGAAGCTTTCTTT.

The chain combines TRBV6-2 or TRBV6-3 with TRBJ1-3; D perhaps matches TRBD1 (6 bases). CDR1 and CDR2 from the germline V gene are MNHEY and SVGEGT. The CDR3 length is 16 residues. Between the trimmed V and J ends, which lost 2 bases and 4 bases, there was a span of 15 bases. As DNA, the CDR3 is TGTGCCAGCAGTTACCGGACAGAGCCTCCAGGAAACACCATATATTTT. Protein sequence: CASSYRTEPPGNTIYF.

The V call is TRBV5-5, the J call TRBJ2-6; D remains ambiguous. From germline, CDR1 is SGHKS and CDR2 YYEKEE (reference sequence). The CDR3 totals 14 residues. V was shortened by 5 bases and J by 0 bases, with 6 bases between the two germline ends. The CDR3 coding sequence is TGTGCCAGCAGACAGAGCTCTGGGGCCAACGTCCTGACTTTC. This translates into CASRQSSGANVLTF.

The genes are TRBV2 and TRBJ1-1; 7 positions agree with TRBD1. The CDR3 extends over 14 amino acids. The V gene end was trimmed by 6 bases and the J gene end by 0 bases; junction bases not matched to a gene: 4. From germline, CDR1 is SNHLY and CDR2 FYNNEI. The CDR3 region has the DNA TGTGCCAGCAGAACGACAGGGCTGAACACTGAAGCTTTCTTT. Translation: CASRTTGLNTEAFF.

CDR3 coding DNA: TGTGCCAGCAGCGTGGACAGGGTGACCGGGGAGCTGTTTTTT. Protein: CASSVDRVTGELFF. The rearrangement links TRBV9 to TRBJ2-2, with 8 bases matching TRBD1. The CDR3 totals 14 residues. Germline assignment: CDR1 SGDLS and CDR2 YYNGEE. V lost 2 bases to trimming and J lost 5 bases; unmatched junction nucleotides: 2.

The J gene is TRBJ2-7, the V gene TRBV9; 8 bases are shared with TRBD2. Looked up from germline, CDR1 is SGDLS and CDR2 is YYNGEE. This CDR3 has 16 amino acids. With 0 bases clipped from V and 2 bases from J, the junction kept 7 bases outside the gene matches. In nucleotides, the CDR3 is TGTGCCAGCAGCGTAGGTGATAGCGGGGTCACCTACGAGCAGTACTTC. Translation gives CASSVGDSGVTYEQYF.

CDR3 nucleotides: TGTGCCAGCAGTGAATTTGATTCGGTTACTTTGAACACTGAAGCTTTCTTT. Encoded protein: CASSEFDSVTLNTEAFF. V and J are TRBV6-1 and TRBJ1-1; D remains ambiguous. Trimming took off 2 bases at V and 0 bases at J, with 16 bases between the two ends. CDR1 is MNHNS and CDR2 is SASEGT in the germline V gene. The CDR3 is 17 residues long.

The chain couples TRBV19 to TRBJ2-4, with 10 bases identical to TRBD2. The junction had 8 bases not matched to a gene; V was cut back by 0 bases and J by 0 bases. The CDR3 covers 19 residues. Looked up from germline, CDR1 is LNHDA and CDR2 is SQIVND (reference sequence). The CDR3 bases are TGTGCCAGTAGTATAGATCAGAGAGCGGGAGGGGTAGCCAAAAACATTCAGTACTTC. Its protein is CASSIDQRAGGVAKNIQYF.

Comments on this clone: One junction end disagrees with the germline gene, perhaps due to a read error. This rearrangement joins TRBV6-1 to TRBJ2-5; 10 nucleotides match TRBD2. Looked up from germline, CDR1 is MNHNS and CDR2 is SASEGT. The CDR3 runs to 14 residues. The CDR3 DNA is TGTGCCAGCAGTAAAGCGGGGGGGGTCTACAACCAGTACTTC. It encodes CASSKAGGVYNQYF.

This chain connects TRBV12-3 or TRBV12-4 to TRBJ1-1; D remains ambiguous. V was shortened by 1 base and J by 4 bases, with 7 bases between the two germline ends. The CDR3 sequence is 13 residues long. CDR3 in amino acids: CASSLGPLTEAFF. In DNA, the CDR3 is TGTGCCAGCAGTTTAGGTCCCCTCACTGAAGCTTTCTTT.